Listed here are 12 T cell receptor beta chains from one sample, sequenced in a study of OX40 agonist ivuxolimab in advanced cancers. Clones were sequenced by immunoSEQ multiplex PCR, and TCRdb holds only the in-frame ones, with some missing. The table has 55,000 to 65,000 clones, more than 75% seen once; the top ten hold 0.3% to 0.45%. The specimen comprised CD4+ or CD8+ T cells sorted from blood, sampled in a trial of the OX40 agonist ivuxolimab. Every receptor here comes from an adult with an advanced solid tumor such as melanoma, head and neck, liver or kidney cancer.

The chain has TRBV29-1 and TRBJ1-1; D might be TRBD1 (6 bases). V lost 6 bases, J lost 1 base, and 15 bases lay in between. The germline CDR1 and CDR2 sequences are SQVTM and ANQGSEA. CDR3 length: 14 residues. The CDR3 reads CSVARGFANTEAFF. CDR3 nucleotide sequence: TGCAGCGTAGCCAGGGGCTTCGCGAACACTGAAGCTTTCTTT.

The rearrangement links TRBV19 to TRBJ1-2; 8 bases agree with TRBD1. The CDR3 has 13 amino acids. Germline V lookup: CDR1 LNHDA, CDR2 SQIVND (reference sequence). The V gene end was trimmed by 10 bases and the J gene end by 5 bases; junction bases not matched to a gene: 9. CDR3 amino acids: CATTRQGWYGYTF. The DNA of the CDR3 is TGTGCCACGACTCGACAGGGGTGGTATGGCTACACCTTC.

This clone was observed once. The chain links TRBV7-8 to TRBJ1-2; D is perhaps TRBD1 (5 bases). Germline lookup yields CDR1 SGHVS and CDR2 FQNEAQ. Trimming removed 1 base at V and 5 bases at J, with 5 bases between. The CDR3 has 12 residues. The CDR3, as DNA: TGTGCCAGCAGCTTAGGACAGTATGGCTACACCTTC. It specifies CASSLGQYGYTF.

CDR3 amino acids: CASTPGSDNEKLFF. For the CDR3, the DNA is TGTGCCAGCACCCCCGGGTCCGATAATGAAAAACTGTTTTTT. The chain combines TRBV28 with TRBJ1-4; D not resolved. The CDR3 covers 14 residues. Germline V gene sequence: CDR1 MDHEN, CDR2 SYDVKM. The ends were cut back, 7 bases at V and 4 bases at J, with 13 bases in the middle.

This chain's CDR3 is CASSSPPQGALADTQYF. The CDR3 DNA reads TGTGCCAGCAGTTCGCCACCACAGGGGGCGCTTGCAGATACGCAGTATTTT. The chain links TRBV28 to TRBJ2-3; 9 positions match TRBD1. Per the germline V gene, CDR1 is MDHEN and CDR2 is SYDVKM. V gave up 4 bases and J gave up 4 bases; unmatched junction bases: 12. The CDR3 has 17 residues.

Concerning this clone: Other DNA sequences from this sample encode an identical CDR3 as well. CDR3 in amino acids: CASSLQGSNQPQHF. The CDR3, as DNA: TGTGCCAGCAGTCTCCAGGGTAGCAATCAGCCCCAGCATTTT. This chain connects TRBV6-1 to TRBJ1-5, with a weak D call TRBD1 (5 bases). Between the trimmed V and J ends, which lost 5 bases and 0 bases, there was a span of 8 bases. CDR3 length equals 14 residues. Germline V lookup: CDR1 MNHNS, CDR2 SASEGT.

This clone has only one observation. The chain employs TRBV10-3 and TRBJ1-4, with TRBD1 identical over 9 bases. CDR3 length: 16 residues. Germline values: CDR1 ENHRY, CDR2 SYGVKD. Germline trimming cut 6 bases from V and 2 bases from J; bases unmatched to any gene: 7. CDR3 sequence: CAIRQGARTTNEKLFF. CDR3 coding DNA: TGTGCCATCAGACAGGGGGCCCGCACGACTAATGAAAAACTGTTTTTT.

The V gene is TRBV5-4, the J gene TRBJ2-5; 9 bases map to TRBD2. The V segment lost 2 bases and the J segment 2 bases; nucleotides outside the gene matches: 7. This CDR3 contains 16 residues. The germline gives CDR1 SGHNT, CDR2 YYREEE (reference sequence). The CDR3 DNA follows: TGTGCCAGCAGCTTAGCCAGCGGGAGGTTACAAGAGACCCAGTACTTC. This translates into CASSLASGRLQETQYF.

The rearrangement links TRBV27 to TRBJ2-1; D possibly uses TRBD1 or TRBD2 (6 bases each). Germline lookup yields CDR1 MNHEY and CDR2 SMNVEV (reference sequence). The V end was cut by 3 bases, the J end by 6 bases, with 12 bases between. The CDR3 consists of 14 residues. This CDR3 reads CASSFTGRSNEQFF. The CDR3, as DNA: TGTGCCAGCAGTTTCACAGGGAGGAGCAATGAGCAGTTCTTC.

The chain uses TRBV5-4 and TRBJ2-3; possible D gene TRBD2, 5 bases. CDR3 length equals 13 residues. From germline, CDR1 is SGHNT and CDR2 YYREEE (reference sequence). V lost 4 bases and J 10 bases, leaving 16 bases between the germline ends. The CDR3 region has the DNA TGTGCCAGCAGCGGCACCCAAGACGGGGCGCAGTATTTT. The encoded protein is CASSGTQDGAQYF.

This sequence joins TRBV7-3 and TRBJ2-7, with 10 nucleotides matching TRBD1. The J segment lost 6 bases and the V segment lost 4 bases, leaving 6 bases of the junction unmatched. CDR1 is SGHTA and CDR2 is FQGTGA in the germline V gene. CDR3 length: 14 residues. CDR3 in DNA: TGTGCCAGCAGCTCGACAGGGGGCCTTGGCGAGCAGTACTTC. It is translated as CASSSTGGLGEQYF. The full variable domain, its missing parts supplied by reference TRBV7-3 and TRBJ2-7, is GAGVSQTPSNKVTEKGKYVELRCDPISGHTALYWYRQSLGQGPEFLIYFQGTGAADDSGLPNDRFFAVRPEGSVSTLKIQRTERGDSAVYLCASSSTGGLGEQYFGPGTRLTVT.

The genes are TRBV28 and TRBJ1-2; the D gene is possibly TRBD1 (6 bases). Germline-derived CDR1 and CDR2 are MDHEN and SYDVKM. Trimming took off 2 bases at V and 8 bases at J, with 21 bases between the two ends. This CDR3 spans 16 amino acids. DNA of the CDR3: TGTGCCAGCAGTTTAGCTATCGACAGGTTCGCTCGAGGCTACACCTTC. It translates to CASSLAIDRFARGYTF.